Listed below are T cell receptor beta chains from one sample, sequenced in a study of blood T cell repertoires in COVID-19. Profiling relied on immunoSEQ multiplex PCR, and the TCRdb table lists in-frame clones only, not all of them. The table includes approximately 300,000 clones, approximately 90% detected once. Sequenced input: peripheral blood. These receptors originate from a woman in her twenties or thirties with COVID-19, enrolled during active disease. Both conserved end residues are trimmed from each CDR3. Each record gives: clone size, V gene, CDR3 protein. Not every row has a clone size; where given, it reads once, few, many or a size class.

>.|TRBV28
ASSPLRQGQANEQF
>.|TRBV28
ASSLAGNEAF
>.|TRBV9
ASSEGDRHRSGNTIY
>once|TRBV10-3
AISERDQGHIQY
>.|TRBV27
ASSPRQSSYNEQF
>.|TRBV5-1
ASSLMSSTDTQY
>.|TRBV19
ASGPRFGGITDTQY
>.|TRBV6-4
ASSDGQNSPLH
>once|TRBV18
ASSPRTGGIHEQY
>.|TRBV10-1
ASSEDGRALETQY